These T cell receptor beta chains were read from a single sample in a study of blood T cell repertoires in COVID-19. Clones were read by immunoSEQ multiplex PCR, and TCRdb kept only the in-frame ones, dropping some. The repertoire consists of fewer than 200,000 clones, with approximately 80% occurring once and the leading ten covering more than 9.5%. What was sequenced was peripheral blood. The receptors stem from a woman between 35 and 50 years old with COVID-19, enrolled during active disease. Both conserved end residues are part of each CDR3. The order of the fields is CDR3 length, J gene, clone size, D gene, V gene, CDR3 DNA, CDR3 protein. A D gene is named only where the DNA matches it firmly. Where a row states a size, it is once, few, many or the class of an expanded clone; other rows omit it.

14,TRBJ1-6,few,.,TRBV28,TGTGCCAGCAGTTTGAACACAGGGCATTCACCCCTCCACTTT,CASSLNTGHSPLHF
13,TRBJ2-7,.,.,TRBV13,TGTGCCAGCAGCTACCTAGCCGAGGGCGAGCAGTACTTC,CASSYLAEGEQYF
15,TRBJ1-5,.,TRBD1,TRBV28,TGTGCCAGCAGCGGACAGGGGGTGGGAGTTCAGCCCCAGCATTTT,CASSGQGVGVQPQHF
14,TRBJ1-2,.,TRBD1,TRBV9,TGTGCCAGCAGGTCAGGACAGGGCGGTCAGGGCTACACCTTC,CASRSGQGGQGYTF
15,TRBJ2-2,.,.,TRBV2,TGTGCCAGCGAAGACAGTCCTTTGAACACCGGGGAGCTGTTTTTT,CASEDSPLNTGELFF
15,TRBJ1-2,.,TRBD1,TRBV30,TGTGCCTGGAGTGTACGGGACAGGGTTGTTTCTGGCTACACCTTC,CAWSVRDRVVSGYTF
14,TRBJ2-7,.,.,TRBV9,TGTGCCAGCAGCGACGGGGGGCCCCCCTACGAGCAGTACTTC,CASSDGGPPYEQYF
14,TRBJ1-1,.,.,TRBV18,TGTGCCAGCTCGCCGACACAGGGAGCCACTGAAGCTTTCTTT,CASSPTQGATEAFF
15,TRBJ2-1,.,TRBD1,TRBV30,TGTGCCTGGAGTGTACGAGGGACAGGTAACAATGAGCAGTTCTTC,CAWSVRGTGNNEQFF
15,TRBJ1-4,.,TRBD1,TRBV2,TGTGCCAGCAGTGATCTGGGGACAGGGAATGAAAAACTGTTTTTT,CASSDLGTGNEKLFF
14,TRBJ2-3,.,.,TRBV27,TGTGCCAGCGCTTCCGGGATTCAGGCGGATACGCAGTATTTT,CASASGIQADTQYF
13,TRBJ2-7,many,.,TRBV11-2,TGTGCCAGCAGTCCAAAGTACGAGTACGAGCAGTACTTC,CASSPKYEYEQYF
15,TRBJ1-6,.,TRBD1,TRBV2,TGTGCCAGCAGAGAGAATACAGGGGGGAATTCACCCCTCCACTTT,CASRENTGGNSPLHF
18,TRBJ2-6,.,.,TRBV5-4,TGTGCCAGCAGCTTGGATGGAACAACCACGAGGGGGGCCAACGTCCTGACTTTC,CASSLDGTTTRGANVLTF
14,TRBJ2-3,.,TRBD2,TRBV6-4,TGTGCCAGCAGTGAAGTAGCGGGAGGAGATACGCAGTATTTT,CASSEVAGGDTQYF
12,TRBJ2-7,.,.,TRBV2,TGTGCCAGCAGTGAAGGAGGGCGCGAGCAGTACTTC,CASSEGGREQYF
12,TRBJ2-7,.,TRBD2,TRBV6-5,TGTGCCACCCAGCGGGACTCCTACGAGCAGTACTTC,CATQRDSYEQYF
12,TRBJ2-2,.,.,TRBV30,TGTGCCTGGGCTCCGGGGGCCGGGGAGCTGTTTTTT,CAWAPGAGELFF
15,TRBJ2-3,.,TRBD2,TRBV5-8,TGTGCCAGCAGCCCCGGACTAGCGGGAGGGCACACGCAGTATTTT,CASSPGLAGGHTQYF
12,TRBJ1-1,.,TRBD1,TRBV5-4,TGTGCCAGCAGCACCCGGGACAGTGAAGCTTTCTTT,CASSTRDSEAFF
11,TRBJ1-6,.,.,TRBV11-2,TGTGCCAGCAGCTCCGGGTCACCCCTCCACTTT,CASSSGSPLHF
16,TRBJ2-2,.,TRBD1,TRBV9,TGTGCCAGCAGCGCCTGGGACAGGGGAGGTACCGGGGAGCTGTTTTTT,CASSAWDRGGTGELFF
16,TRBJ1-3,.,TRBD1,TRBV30,TGTGCCTGGAGAGCGCCTCAGGGGGCTAAAGGAAACACCATATATTTT,CAWRAPQGAKGNTIYF
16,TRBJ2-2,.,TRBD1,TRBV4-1,TGCGCCAGCAGCCGACAGGGGGCCGAGAACACCGGGGAGCTGTTTTTT,CASSRQGAENTGELFF
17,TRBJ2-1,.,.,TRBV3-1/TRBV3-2,TGTGCCAGCAGCCAAGATGAAGCCCACCCCTCCTACAATGAGCAGTTCTTC,CASSQDEAHPSYNEQFF
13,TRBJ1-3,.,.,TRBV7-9,TGTGCCAGCAGCAAACAGACCCGAAACACCATATATTTT,CASSKQTRNTIYF
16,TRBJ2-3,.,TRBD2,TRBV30,TGTGCCTGGATGCCCTACGCGGGAGTTAGCACAGATACGCAGTATTTT,CAWMPYAGVSTDTQYF
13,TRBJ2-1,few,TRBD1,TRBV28,TGTGCCAGCGAAGCACAGGGGGCAGGTCATGAGTTCTTC,CASEAQGAGHEFF
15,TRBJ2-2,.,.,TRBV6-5,TGTGCCAGCAGTTCCCAGGGATCCGTGACCGGGGAGCTGTTTTTT,CASSSQGSVTGELFF
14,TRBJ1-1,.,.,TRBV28,TGTGCCAGCAGTTACCAAGGGGGGAACACTGAAGCTTTCTTT,CASSYQGGNTEAFF
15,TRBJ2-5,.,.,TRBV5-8,TGTGCCAGCAGCTTGTTGGTGGGGGCGCGGGAGACCCAGTACTTC,CASSLLVGARETQYF
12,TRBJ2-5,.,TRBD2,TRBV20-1,TGCAGTGCTAGTGGCGGGGGTGAGACCCAGTACTTC,CSASGGGETQYF
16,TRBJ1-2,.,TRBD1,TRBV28,TGTGCCAGCAGCCGCCTGACCAGGGGGATCCCCTATGGCTACACCTTC,CASSRLTRGIPYGYTF
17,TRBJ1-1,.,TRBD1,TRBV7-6,TGTGCCAGCAGCACCCCTGACAGGGATGTATGGAACACTGAAGCTTTCTTT,CASSTPDRDVWNTEAFF
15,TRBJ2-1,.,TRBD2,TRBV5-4,TGTGCCAGCAGCCCACGACTAGCGGGGAACAATGAGCAGTTCTTC,CASSPRLAGNNEQFF
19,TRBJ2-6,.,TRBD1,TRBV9,TGTGCCAGCAGCCCTAGACCGGGACAGTCCGTAACTGGGGCCAACGTCCTGACTTTC,CASSPRPGQSVTGANVLTF
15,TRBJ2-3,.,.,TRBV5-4,TGTGCCAGCAGCACATACAATGAAGGCACAGATACGCAGTATTTT,CASSTYNEGTDTQYF
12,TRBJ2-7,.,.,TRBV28,TGTGTCGTTTGTCGTCCCCCCTACGAGCAGTACTTC,CVVCRPPYEQYF
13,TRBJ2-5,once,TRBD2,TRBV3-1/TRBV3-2,TGTGCCAGCAGCCAAGCGCGGGAGGGGGCCCAGTACTTC,CASSQAREGAQYF
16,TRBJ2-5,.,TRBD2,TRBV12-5,TGTGCTAGTGGTTTGCCCTCGGGAGGACACGAAGAGACCCAGTACTTC,CASGLPSGGHEETQYF
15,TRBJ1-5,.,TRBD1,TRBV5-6,TGTGCCAGCAGCTCAGGACAGGGACAGGTCCAGCCCCAGCATTTT,CASSSGQGQVQPQHF
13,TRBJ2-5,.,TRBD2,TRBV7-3,TGTGCCAGCAGCTCGGGGACTAGCGCGGTCCAGTACTTC,CASSSGTSAVQYF
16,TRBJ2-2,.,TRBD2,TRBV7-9,TGTGCCAGCAGCTTAGCTAGCGGGGGTACCACCGGGGAGCTGTTTTTT,CASSLASGGTTGELFF
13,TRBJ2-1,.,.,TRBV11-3,TGTGCCAGCAGCCCCGGGACAAACAATGAGCAGTTCTTC,CASSPGTNNEQFF
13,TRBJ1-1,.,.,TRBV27,TGTGCCAGCAGGCCCTCGGGGAACACTGAAGCTTTCTTT,CASRPSGNTEAFF
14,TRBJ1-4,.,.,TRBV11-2,TGTGCCAGCAGCTTGCAGGGGTTTACTGAAAAACTGTTTTTT,CASSLQGFTEKLFF
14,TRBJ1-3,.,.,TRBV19,TGTGCCAGTAGTGTAGACTCGGCTGGAAACACCATATATTTT,CASSVDSAGNTIYF
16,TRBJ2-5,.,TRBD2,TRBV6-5,TGTGCCAGCAGTTATTACGGTAGCGGGGGCCAAGAGACCCAGTACTTC,CASSYYGSGGQETQYF
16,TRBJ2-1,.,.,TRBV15,TGTGCCACCAGCAGAGGTAGGGCGGGAACGATGCATGAGCAGTTCTTC,CATSRGRAGTMHEQFF
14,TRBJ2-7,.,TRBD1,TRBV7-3,TGTGCCAGCAGTCCCGGGACAGGGTTCTACGAGCAGTACTTC,CASSPGTGFYEQYF
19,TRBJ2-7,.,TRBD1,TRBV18,TGTGCCAGCTCACTTGTTAGAGACAGGGGGTCGGCGTCGGTCTACGAGCAGTACTTC,CASSLVRDRGSASVYEQYF
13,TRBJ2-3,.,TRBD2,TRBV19,TGTGCCACTAGCGGGACTAGCACAGATACGCAGTATTTT,CATSGTSTDTQYF
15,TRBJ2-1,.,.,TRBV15,TGTGCCACCAGCAGACCTGACAGCTCCTACAATGAGCAGTTCTTC,CATSRPDSSYNEQFF
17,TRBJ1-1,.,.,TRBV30,TGTGCCTGGAGTGTGGGGCAGGGGTGGTTAGGATCGGCTGAAGCTTTCTTT,CAWSVGQGWLGSAEAFF
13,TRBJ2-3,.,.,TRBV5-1,TGCGCCAGCAGCTTGGCCGGCACAGATACGCAGTATTTT,CASSLAGTDTQYF
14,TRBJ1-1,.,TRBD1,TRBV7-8,TGTGCCAGCAGCTTAATCGCTTCGGGACAGGACCCTTTCTTT,CASSLIASGQDPFF
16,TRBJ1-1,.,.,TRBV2,TGTGCCAGCAGTGAAATGTTAGGGGGGGGGAACACTGAAGCTTTCTTT,CASSEMLGGGNTEAFF
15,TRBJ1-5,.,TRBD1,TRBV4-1,TGCGCCAGCAGCCAAGTGTCAGCAGGGGGGCAGCCCCAGCATTTT,CASSQVSAGGQPQHF
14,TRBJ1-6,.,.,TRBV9,TGTGCCAGTTCCGACTCCTCCTATAATTCACCCCTCCACTTT,CASSDSSYNSPLHF
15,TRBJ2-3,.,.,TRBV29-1,TGCAGCGTTGTAGGCGGGCGAGGTGGCACAGATACGCAGTATTTT,CSVVGGRGGTDTQYF